This T cell receptor (beta chain) emerged from a study of shared clonotypes between healthy human individuals. Trimming removed 0 bases from V and 4 bases from J, with 9 bases in between. The CDR3 loop spans 14 amino acids. Per the germline V gene, CDR1 is MGHDK and CDR2 is SYGVNS. Genomic DNA of every subset was divided equally among multiple immunoSEQ plates. Assay: immunoSEQ multiplex PCR; the TCRdb copy retains only in-frame clones and omits some. This table has about 1.9 million clones, approximately 92% appearing once. Naive CD8 cells lacked CD45RO and underwent positive selection for CCR7, leaving out terminally differentiated effector memory CD45RA+ cells. Study results and limitations: In general, naive subsets displayed greater estimated richness than memory subsets did.

On this clone itself: The antigen is unknown.

The V gene is TRBV25-1, the J gene TRBJ2-5; D remains ambiguous. What was sequenced was naive CD8+ T cells from PBMCs. The TCR comes from a man aged 18 to 30 in good health. Some clones in this sample may be carry-over from other donors' samples. The CDR3 nucleotides read TGTGCCAGCAGTGAATATAAGGCAAGAGAGACCCAGTACTTC. Translated: CASSEYKARETQYF.